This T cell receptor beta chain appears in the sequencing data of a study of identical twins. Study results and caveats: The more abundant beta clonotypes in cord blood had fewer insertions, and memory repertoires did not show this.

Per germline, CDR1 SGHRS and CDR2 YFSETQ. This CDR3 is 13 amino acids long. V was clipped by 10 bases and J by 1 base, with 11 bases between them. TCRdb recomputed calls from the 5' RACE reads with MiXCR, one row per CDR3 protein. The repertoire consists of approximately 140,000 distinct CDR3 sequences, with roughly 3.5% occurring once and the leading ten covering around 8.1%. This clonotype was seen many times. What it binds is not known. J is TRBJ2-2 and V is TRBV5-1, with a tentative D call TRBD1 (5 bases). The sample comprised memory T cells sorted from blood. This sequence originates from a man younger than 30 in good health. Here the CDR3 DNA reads TGCGCCGCCTCAAGGGGGAACACCGGGGAGCTGTTTTTT. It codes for CAASRGNTGELFF.